The text below deals with one T cell receptor beta chain. What it binds is not known. This entry belongs to a study of response to subunit inactivated influenza vaccine. Study observations and caveats: The study's authors posited that every seasonal influenza vaccination enlists few new T cells.

Germline V CDR1 and CDR2: DFQATT, SNEGSKA (reference sequence). The CDR3 sequence is 14 residues long. V trimming: 4 bases; J trimming: 7 bases; junction bases outside the gene matches: 10. Each CDR3 protein is one row after TCRdb ran MiXCR on the RT-PCR reads. The sample lists 530,000 or so distinct CDR3 sequences, over 9.5% occurring once. The chain links TRBV20-1 to TRBJ1-2, with 9 bases aligning to TRBD1. The sequenced sample was PBMCs from blood, obtained on the day of vaccination. The source of this sequence is a man between 45 and 60 years old who received an inactivated influenza vaccine. DNA of the CDR3: TGCAGTGCTATAACCGGGACAGGGCCCGGTGGCTACACCTTC. It yields the protein CSAITGTGPGGYTF.